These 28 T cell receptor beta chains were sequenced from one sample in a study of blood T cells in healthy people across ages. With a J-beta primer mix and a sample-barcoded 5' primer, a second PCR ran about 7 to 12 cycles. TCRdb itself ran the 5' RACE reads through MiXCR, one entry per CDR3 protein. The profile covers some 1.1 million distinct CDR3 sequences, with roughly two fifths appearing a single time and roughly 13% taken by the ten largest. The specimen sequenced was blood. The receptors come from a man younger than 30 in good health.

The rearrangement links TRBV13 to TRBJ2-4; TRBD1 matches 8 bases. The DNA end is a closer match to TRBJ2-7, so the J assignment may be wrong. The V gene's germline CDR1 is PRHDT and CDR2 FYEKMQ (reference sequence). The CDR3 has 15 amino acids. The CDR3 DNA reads TGTGCCAGCAGTGCGACAGGGGTAGGAACCTACGAGCAGTACTTC. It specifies CASSATGVGTYEQYF.

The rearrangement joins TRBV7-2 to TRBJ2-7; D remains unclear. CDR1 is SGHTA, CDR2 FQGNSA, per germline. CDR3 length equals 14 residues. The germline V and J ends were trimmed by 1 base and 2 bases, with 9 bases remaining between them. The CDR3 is CASSLGYVPYEQYF. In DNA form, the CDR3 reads TGTGCCAGCAGCTTAGGCTATGTTCCCTACGAGCAGTACTTC.

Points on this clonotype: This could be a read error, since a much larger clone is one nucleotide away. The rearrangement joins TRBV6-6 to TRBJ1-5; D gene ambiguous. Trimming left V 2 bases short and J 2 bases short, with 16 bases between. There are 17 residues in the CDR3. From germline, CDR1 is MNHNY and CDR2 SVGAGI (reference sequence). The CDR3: CASSYPGLGYGNQPQHF. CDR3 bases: TGTGCCAGCAGTTACCCCGGGCTGGGGTACGGCAATCAGCCCCAGCATTTT.

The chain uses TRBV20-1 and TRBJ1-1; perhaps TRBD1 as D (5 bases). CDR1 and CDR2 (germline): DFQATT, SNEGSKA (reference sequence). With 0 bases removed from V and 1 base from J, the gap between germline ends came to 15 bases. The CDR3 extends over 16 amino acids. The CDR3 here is CSARDRSAGTNTEAFF. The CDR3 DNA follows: TGCAGTGCTAGAGATCGAAGCGCAGGGACGAACACTGAAGCTTTCTTT.

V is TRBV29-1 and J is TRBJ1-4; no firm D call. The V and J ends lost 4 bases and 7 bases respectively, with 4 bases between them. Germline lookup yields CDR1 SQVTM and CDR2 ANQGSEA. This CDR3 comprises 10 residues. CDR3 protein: CSVGGEKLFF. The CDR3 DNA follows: TGCAGCGTTGGGGGTGAAAAACTGTTTTTT.

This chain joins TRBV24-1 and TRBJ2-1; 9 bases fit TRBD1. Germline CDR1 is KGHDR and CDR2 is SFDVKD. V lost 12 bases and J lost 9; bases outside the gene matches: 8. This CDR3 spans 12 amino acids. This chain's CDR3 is CASGQGPLEQFF. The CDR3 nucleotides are TGTGCCTCGGGACAGGGACCCCTTGAGCAGTTCTTC.

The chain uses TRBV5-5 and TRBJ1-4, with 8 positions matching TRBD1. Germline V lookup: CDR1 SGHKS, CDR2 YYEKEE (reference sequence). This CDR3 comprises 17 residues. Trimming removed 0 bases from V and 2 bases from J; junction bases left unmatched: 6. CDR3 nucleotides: TGTGCCAGCAGCTTGGGAGCAGGGGGCTCGACTAATGAAAAACTGTTTTTT. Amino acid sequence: CASSLGAGGSTNEKLFF. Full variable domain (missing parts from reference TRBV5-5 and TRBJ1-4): DAGVTQSPTHLIKTRGQQVTLRCSPISGHKSVSWYQQVLGQGPQFIFQYYEKEERGRGNFPDRFSARQFPNYSSELNVNALLLGDSALYLCASSLGAGGSTNEKLFFGSGTQLSVL.

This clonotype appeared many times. DNA of the CDR3: TGTGCCAGCAGCTTAGTAGGCTACGAGCAGTACTTC. It specifies CASSLVGYEQYF. The V and J genes are TRBV7-9 and TRBJ2-7; D is ambiguous. V gave up 1 base and J gave up 3 bases, with 4 bases separating them. CDR1 is SEHNR, CDR2 FQNEAQ, per germline (reference sequence). The CDR3 contains 12 residues. The variable domain in full, completed from reference TRBV7-9 and TRBJ2-7, reads DTGVSQNPRHKITKRGQNVTFRCDPISEHNRLYWYRQTLGQGPEFLTYFQNEAQLEKSRLLSDRFSAERPKGSFSTLEIQRTEQGDSAMYLCASSLVGYEQYFGPGTRLTVT.

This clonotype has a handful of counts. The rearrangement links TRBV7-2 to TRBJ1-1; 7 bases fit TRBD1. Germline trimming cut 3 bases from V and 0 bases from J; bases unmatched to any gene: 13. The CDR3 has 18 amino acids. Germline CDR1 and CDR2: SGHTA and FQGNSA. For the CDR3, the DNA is TGTGCCAGCAGCTTTGAAAGGGGGCGAGAAGGAATGAACACTGAAGCTTTCTTT. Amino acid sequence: CASSFERGREGMNTEAFF.

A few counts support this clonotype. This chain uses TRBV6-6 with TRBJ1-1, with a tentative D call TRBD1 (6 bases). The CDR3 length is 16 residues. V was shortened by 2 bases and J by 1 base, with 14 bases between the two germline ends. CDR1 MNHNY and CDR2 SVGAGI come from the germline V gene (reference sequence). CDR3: CASSYTPGDGNTEAFF. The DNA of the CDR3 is TGTGCCAGCAGTTACACGCCAGGGGATGGGAACACTGAAGCTTTCTTT.

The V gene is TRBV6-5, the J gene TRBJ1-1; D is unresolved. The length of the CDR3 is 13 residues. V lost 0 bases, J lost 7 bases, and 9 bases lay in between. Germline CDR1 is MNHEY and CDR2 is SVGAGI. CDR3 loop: CASSYSPGVEAFF. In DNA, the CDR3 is TGTGCCAGCAGTTACTCACCGGGCGTTGAAGCTTTCTTT.

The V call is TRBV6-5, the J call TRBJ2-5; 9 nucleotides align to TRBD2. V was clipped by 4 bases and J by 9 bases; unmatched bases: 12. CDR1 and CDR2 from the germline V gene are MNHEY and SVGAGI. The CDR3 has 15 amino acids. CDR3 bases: TGTGCCAGCAGTTCCCGACTAGCGGACTACGAGGCCCAGTACTTC. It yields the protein CASSSRLADYEAQYF.

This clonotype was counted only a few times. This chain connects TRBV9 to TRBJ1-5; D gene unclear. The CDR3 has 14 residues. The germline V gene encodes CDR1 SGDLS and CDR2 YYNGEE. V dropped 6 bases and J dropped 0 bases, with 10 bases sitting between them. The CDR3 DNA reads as TGTGCCAGCAATGAAGCCCCTAGCAATCAGCCCCAGCATTTT. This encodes CASNEAPSNQPQHF.

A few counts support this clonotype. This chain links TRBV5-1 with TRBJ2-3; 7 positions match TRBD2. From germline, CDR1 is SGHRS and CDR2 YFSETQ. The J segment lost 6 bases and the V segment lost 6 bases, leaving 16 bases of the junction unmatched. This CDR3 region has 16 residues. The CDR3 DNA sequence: TGCGCCAGCACCTGGGAGGGGCAGGGAGATTTTGATACGCAGTATTTT. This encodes CASTWEGQGDFDTQYF.

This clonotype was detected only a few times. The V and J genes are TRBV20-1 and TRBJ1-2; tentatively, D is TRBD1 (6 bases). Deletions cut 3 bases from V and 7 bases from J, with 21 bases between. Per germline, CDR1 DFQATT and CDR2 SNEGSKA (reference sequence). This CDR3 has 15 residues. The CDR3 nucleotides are TGCAGTGCTAGGAGGGGGGACTCCCCGGTATCTGGCTACACCTTC. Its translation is CSARRGDSPVSGYTF.

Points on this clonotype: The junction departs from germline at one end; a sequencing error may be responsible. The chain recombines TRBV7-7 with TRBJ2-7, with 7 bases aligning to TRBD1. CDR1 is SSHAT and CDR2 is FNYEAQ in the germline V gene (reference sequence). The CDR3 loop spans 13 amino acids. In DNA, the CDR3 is TGTGCTAGCAGCTCGTCGACAGGGCGCGAGCAGTACTTC. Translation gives CASSSSTGREQYF. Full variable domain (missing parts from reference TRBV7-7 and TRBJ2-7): GAGVSQSPRYKVTKRGQDVTLRCDPISSHATLYWYQQALGQGPEFLTYFNYEAQPDKSGLPSDRFSAERPEGSISTLTIQRTEQRDSAMYRCASSSSTGREQYFGPGTRLTVT.

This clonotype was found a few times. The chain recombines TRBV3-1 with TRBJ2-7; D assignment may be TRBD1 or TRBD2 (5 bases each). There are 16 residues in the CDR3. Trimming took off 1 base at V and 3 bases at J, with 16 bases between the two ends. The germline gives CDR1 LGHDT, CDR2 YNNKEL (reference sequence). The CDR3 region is CASSQVGDSLDYEQYF. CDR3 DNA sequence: TGTGCCAGCAGCCAAGTGGGAGACAGCCTAGACTACGAGCAGTACTTC.

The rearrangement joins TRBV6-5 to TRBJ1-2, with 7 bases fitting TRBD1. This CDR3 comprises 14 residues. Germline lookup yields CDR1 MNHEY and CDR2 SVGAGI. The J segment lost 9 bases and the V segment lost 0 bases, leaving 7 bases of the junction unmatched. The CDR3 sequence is CASSYSRDSTSYTF. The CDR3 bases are TGTGCCAGCAGTTACTCTCGGGACAGTACAAGCTACACCTTC.

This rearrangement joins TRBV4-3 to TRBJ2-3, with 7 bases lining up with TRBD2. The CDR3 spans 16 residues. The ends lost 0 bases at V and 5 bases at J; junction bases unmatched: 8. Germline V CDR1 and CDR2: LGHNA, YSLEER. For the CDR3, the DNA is TGCGCCAGCAGCCAAGATTGGACTAGGTCACAAGATACGCAGTATTTT. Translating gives CASSQDWTRSQDTQYF.

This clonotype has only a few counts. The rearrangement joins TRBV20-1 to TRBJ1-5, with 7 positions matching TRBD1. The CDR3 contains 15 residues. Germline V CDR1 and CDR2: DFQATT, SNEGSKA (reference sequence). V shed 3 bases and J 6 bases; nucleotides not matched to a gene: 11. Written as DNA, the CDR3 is TGCAGTGCTAGTCCGTCCACAGGGGCGAGTCAGCCCCAGCATTTT. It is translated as CSASPSTGASQPQHF.

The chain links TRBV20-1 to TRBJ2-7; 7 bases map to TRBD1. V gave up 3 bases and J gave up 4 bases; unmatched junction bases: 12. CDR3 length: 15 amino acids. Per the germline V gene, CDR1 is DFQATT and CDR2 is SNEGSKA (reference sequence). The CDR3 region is CSASGIPDRTYEQYF. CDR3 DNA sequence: TGCAGTGCTAGTGGAATCCCGGACAGGACATACGAGCAGTACTTC.

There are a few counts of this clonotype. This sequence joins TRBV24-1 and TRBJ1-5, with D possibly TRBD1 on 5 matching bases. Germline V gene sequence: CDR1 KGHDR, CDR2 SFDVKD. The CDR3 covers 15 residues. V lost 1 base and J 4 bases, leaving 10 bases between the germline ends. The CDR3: CATSDLGDGNQPQHF. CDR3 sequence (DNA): TGTGCCACCAGTGATTTAGGGGACGGAAATCAGCCCCAGCATTTT.

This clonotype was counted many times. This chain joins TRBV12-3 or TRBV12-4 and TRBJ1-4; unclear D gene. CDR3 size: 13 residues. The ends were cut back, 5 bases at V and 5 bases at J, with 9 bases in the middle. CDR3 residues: CASSHGQNEKLFF. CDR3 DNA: TGTGCCAGCAGTCACGGGCAGAATGAAAAACTGTTTTTT.

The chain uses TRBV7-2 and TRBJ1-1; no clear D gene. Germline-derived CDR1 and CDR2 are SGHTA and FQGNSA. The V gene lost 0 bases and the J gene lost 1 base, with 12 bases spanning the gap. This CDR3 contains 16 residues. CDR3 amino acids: CASSLARAFRNTEAFF. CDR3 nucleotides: TGTGCCAGCAGCTTAGCAAGGGCTTTCCGGAACACTGAAGCTTTCTTT.

In DNA, the CDR3 is TGTGCCAGCAGCGACGGGGGCAGAGGAGATACGCAGTATTTT. This gives the protein CASSDGGRGDTQYF. The chain links TRBV9 to TRBJ2-3; the D call may be TRBD1 or TRBD2 (6 bases each). The germline gives CDR1 SGDLS, CDR2 YYNGEE. This CDR3 is 14 amino acids long. The V end was cut by 3 bases, the J end by 5 bases, with 13 bases between.

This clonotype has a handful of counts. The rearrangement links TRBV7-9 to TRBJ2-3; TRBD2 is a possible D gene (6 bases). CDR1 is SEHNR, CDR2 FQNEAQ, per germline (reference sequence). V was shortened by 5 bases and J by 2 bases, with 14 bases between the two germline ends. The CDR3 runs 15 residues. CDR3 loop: CASSPSSGPTDTQYF. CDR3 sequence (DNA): TGTGCCAGCAGCCCGTCGAGCGGGCCCACAGATACGCAGTATTTT.

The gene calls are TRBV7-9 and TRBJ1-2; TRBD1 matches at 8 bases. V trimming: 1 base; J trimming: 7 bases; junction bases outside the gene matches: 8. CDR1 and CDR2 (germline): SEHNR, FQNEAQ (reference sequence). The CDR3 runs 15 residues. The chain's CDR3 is CASSLEWDRYAGYTF. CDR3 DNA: TGTGCCAGCAGCTTAGAATGGGACAGGTATGCTGGCTACACCTTC.

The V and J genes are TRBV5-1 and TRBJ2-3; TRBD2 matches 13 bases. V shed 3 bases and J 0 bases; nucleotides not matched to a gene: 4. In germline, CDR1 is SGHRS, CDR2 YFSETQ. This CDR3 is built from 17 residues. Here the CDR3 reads CASSSGLAGASTDTQYF. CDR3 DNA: TGCGCCAGCAGCTCCGGACTAGCGGGGGCTAGCACAGATACGCAGTATTTT.